Listed below are T cell receptor beta chains from one sample, sequenced in a study of chemoradiotherapy in HPV16-positive cancers. Produced via immunoSEQ multiplex PCR; TCRdb's table is partial and in-frame only. This table has approximately 11,000 clones, 90% appearing once. This specimen was collected from a patient who underwent chemoradiotherapy. The receptors here all came from a human donor with HPV-associated anogenital cancer. CDR3s include the opening cysteine and the closing phenylalanine or tryptophan. Fields, in order: clone size, J gene, V gene, CDR3 protein. For some rows the clone size is stated as once, few or many, or as a class when expanded; others skip it.

abundance: NA; j_gene: TRBJ2-7; v_gene: TRBV5-1; CDR3aa: CASSVGTTDSYEQYF
abundance: NA; j_gene: TRBJ2-3; v_gene: TRBV6-5; CDR3aa: CASSYSGAADTQYF
abundance: NA; j_gene: TRBJ2-1; v_gene: TRBV29-1; CDR3aa: CSVRAGGPYEQFF
abundance: few; j_gene: TRBJ2-7; v_gene: TRBV7-9; CDR3aa: CASSSQTSGRAYEQYF
abundance: NA; j_gene: TRBJ1-5; v_gene: TRBV6-5; CDR3aa: CASSRRGEGNQPQHF
abundance: once; j_gene: TRBJ1-1; v_gene: TRBV7-2; CDR3aa: CASSLSGQAFTEAFF
abundance: NA; j_gene: TRBJ2-3; v_gene: TRBV6-5; CDR3aa: CASRRLAANTDTQYF
abundance: NA; j_gene: TRBJ1-5; v_gene: TRBV29-1; CDR3aa: CSASRGTNQPQHF
abundance: NA; j_gene: TRBJ2-2; v_gene: TRBV19; CDR3aa: CASSLSGTRSGELFF
abundance: NA; j_gene: TRBJ2-3; v_gene: TRBV9; CDR3aa: CASSVASSTDTQYF
abundance: NA; j_gene: TRBJ2-1; v_gene: TRBV7-9; CDR3aa: CASSRSGGSFNEQFF
abundance: once; j_gene: TRBJ1-6; v_gene: TRBV5-6; CDR3aa: CASSLGIDSSPLHF
abundance: NA; j_gene: TRBJ2-2; v_gene: TRBV7-6; CDR3aa: CASSPLASGDGELFF
abundance: NA; j_gene: TRBJ2-1; v_gene: TRBV30; CDR3aa: CAWRRRTTVYNEQFF
abundance: NA; j_gene: TRBJ2-7; v_gene: TRBV19; CDR3aa: CASSPDRSLEQYF
abundance: NA; j_gene: TRBJ2-7; v_gene: TRBV4-1; CDR3aa: CASSQGHTGYEQYF
abundance: NA; j_gene: TRBJ2-7; v_gene: TRBV6-1; CDR3aa: CASTHPQGASYEQYF
abundance: NA; j_gene: TRBJ2-5; v_gene: TRBV10-1; CDR3aa: CASSGPNQETQYF
abundance: NA; j_gene: TRBJ1-5; v_gene: TRBV7-9; CDR3aa: CASSHGGTGVGNQPQHF
abundance: NA; j_gene: TRBJ2-3; v_gene: TRBV9; CDR3aa: CASGRGADTQYF
abundance: NA; j_gene: TRBJ1-1; v_gene: TRBV21-1; CDR3aa: CASTPSLSYFPEAFF
abundance: NA; j_gene: TRBJ1-1; v_gene: TRBV5-1; CDR3aa: CASSPPAEGKAFF
abundance: NA; j_gene: TRBJ1-2; v_gene: TRBV19; CDR3aa: CASSIFGGGYTF
abundance: NA; j_gene: TRBJ1-1; v_gene: TRBV7-9; CDR3aa: CASSLGQNTEAFF
abundance: NA; j_gene: TRBJ2-3; v_gene: TRBV5-1; CDR3aa: CASSPIGTSGGSTDTQYF
abundance: once; j_gene: TRBJ2-1; v_gene: TRBV2; CDR3aa: CASSPAGGPYNEQFF
abundance: NA; j_gene: TRBJ1-5; v_gene: TRBV9; CDR3aa: CASSAVDGQPQHF
abundance: NA; j_gene: TRBJ2-7; v_gene: TRBV2; CDR3aa: CASSEQGRQYF
abundance: NA; j_gene: TRBJ1-2; v_gene: TRBV7-9; CDR3aa: CASSTRASVYGYTF
abundance: NA; j_gene: TRBJ2-2; v_gene: TRBV27; CDR3aa: CASSILTGELFF
abundance: NA; j_gene: TRBJ1-2; v_gene: TRBV2; CDR3aa: CASSTMGTANYGYTF
abundance: once; j_gene: TRBJ2-5; v_gene: TRBV4-2; CDR3aa: CASSQDGGAGDETQYF